The 22 T cell receptor beta chains reported below all come from one sample, sequenced in a study of somatic mutations in cytotoxic T cells in rheumatoid arthritis. Assay used: immunoSEQ multiplex PCR; TCRdb lists only in-frame clones, some missing. The sample carries about 30,000 clones, about 81% recorded once. Source material: CD8+ T cells sorted from blood. The receptor source for this set is an adult with rheumatoid arthritis.

This chain links TRBV28 with TRBJ1-2; D perhaps matches TRBD1 (5 bases). The CDR3 runs to 13 residues. Per the germline V gene, CDR1 is MDHEN and CDR2 is SYDVKM. Trimming removed 3 bases from V and 6 bases from J, with 11 bases in between. The CDR3 is CASSLSGGDGYTF. The CDR3 DNA follows: TGTGCCAGCAGTTTGTCCGGGGGGGATGGCTACACCTTC.

This rearrangement joins TRBV4-1 to TRBJ2-1; 8 bases align to TRBD2. The V gene end was trimmed by 2 bases and the J gene end by 8 bases; junction bases not matched to a gene: 14. The CDR3 loop spans 17 amino acids. Germline CDR1 MGHRA, CDR2 YSYEKL. CDR3 region: CASSQPFSGKGQDEQFF. CDR3 sequence (DNA): TGCGCCAGCAGCCAACCCTTTAGCGGGAAGGGTCAGGATGAGCAGTTCTTC.

V and J are TRBV4-2 and TRBJ2-2; TRBD2 aligns across 8 bases. The germline gives CDR1 LGHNA, CDR2 YNFKEQ. The CDR3 sequence is 16 residues long. Losses at the gene ends were 0 bases for V and 4 bases for J; bases not matched to a gene: 4. The CDR3 spells CASSQDPGGGTGELFF. The CDR3 DNA reads as TGTGCCAGCAGCCAAGACCCGGGGGGGGGCACCGGGGAGCTGTTTTTT.

In nucleotides, the CDR3 is TGTGCCAGTAGTATGGGGGGACAGGGGAATGAAGCTTTCTTT. It encodes CASSMGGQGNEAFF. This chain joins TRBV19 and TRBJ1-1; 10 bases fit TRBD1. The CDR3 covers 14 residues. Germline CDR1 reads LNHDA; CDR2 reads SQIVND (reference sequence). Trimming took 3 bases from V and 7 from J; bases not matched to a gene: 5.

The rearrangement links TRBV19 to TRBJ1-1; the D is unclear. CDR1 is LNHDA and CDR2 is SQIVND in the germline V gene (reference sequence). The germline V and J ends were trimmed by 1 base and 0 bases, with 9 bases remaining between them. The CDR3 is made up of 15 amino acids. DNA of the CDR3: TGTGCCAGTAGTATAGGTAGAGGCATGAACACTGAAGCTTTCTTT. Protein sequence: CASSIGRGMNTEAFF. Full variable domain (outside the CDR3, taken from reference TRBV19 and TRBJ1-1): DGGITQSPKYLFRKEGQNVTLSCEQNLNHDAMYWYRQDPGQGLRLIYYSQIVNDFQKGDIAEGYSVSREKKESFPLTVTSAQKNPTAFYLCASSIGRGMNTEAFFGQGTRLTVV.

This clone was observed a few times. This chain connects TRBV11-2 to TRBJ1-3, with D unclear. The CDR3 consists of 14 residues. V lost 3 bases and J 0 bases, leaving 6 bases between the germline ends. Germline values: CDR1 SGHAT, CDR2 FQNNGV. The CDR3 sequence is CASSFQRSGNTIYF. CDR3 coding DNA: TGTGCCAGCAGCTTCCAACGCTCTGGAAACACCATATATTTT.

The rearrangement joins TRBV19 to TRBJ1-1, with 11 bases lining up with TRBD1. The junction had 3 bases not matched to a gene; V was cut back by 3 bases and J by 0 bases. Germline CDR1 and CDR2: LNHDA and SQIVND (reference sequence). There are 16 residues in the CDR3. The DNA for the CDR3 is TGTGCCAGTAGTATCGGACAGGGGGCCATGAACACTGAAGCTTTCTTT. Translated, it gives CASSIGQGAMNTEAFF.

The rearrangement links TRBV6-5 to TRBJ2-3; a possible D gene is TRBD1 (5 bases). V gave up 6 bases and J gave up 3 bases, with 10 bases separating them. The CDR3 is 13 amino acids. Germline CDR1 and CDR2: MNHEY and SVGAGI. Here the CDR3 DNA reads TGTGCCAGCAGCCTAGGGGCGACAGATACGCAGTATTTT. Amino acid sequence: CASSLGATDTQYF.

Only a few counts were recorded for this clone. This chain uses TRBV6-1 with TRBJ2-1; 7 nucleotides match TRBD2. Germline V gene lookup returns CDR1 MNHNS and CDR2 SASEGT. This CDR3 is built from 16 residues. Trimming at V came to 4 bases and at J to 6 bases, leaving 12 bases not matched to a gene. This chain's CDR3 is CASSAFGGGGGNEQFF. CDR3 DNA sequence: TGTGCCAGCAGTGCCTTTGGCGGCGGGGGAGGCAATGAGCAGTTCTTC.

This clone was seen only a few times. The chain links TRBV9 to TRBJ1-1; D is ambiguous. Germline loops: CDR1 SGDLS, CDR2 YYNGEE. V lost 3 bases to trimming and J lost 0 bases, with 6 bases between them. This CDR3 is 13 amino acids long. CDR3 loop: CASSETLNTEAFF. CDR3 DNA sequence: TGTGCCAGCAGCGAAACATTGAACACTGAAGCTTTCTTT.

The chain joins TRBV11-2 to TRBJ2-1; 8 bases map to TRBD2. The germline V gene has CDR1 SGHAT and CDR2 FQNNGV. V lost 6 bases to trimming and J lost 0 bases; unmatched junction nucleotides: 7. The CDR3 runs to 16 residues. CDR3 residues: CASSPIAGISYNEQFF. CDR3 in DNA: TGTGCCAGCAGTCCTATAGCGGGGATCTCCTACAATGAGCAGTTCTTC.

A few counts support this clone. The chain combines TRBV19 with TRBJ1-6; D ambiguous. Between the trimmed V and J ends, which lost 4 bases and 8 bases, there was a span of 9 bases. CDR1 is LNHDA and CDR2 is SQIVND in the germline V gene (reference sequence). The CDR3 extends over 13 amino acids. CDR3 protein: CASSNRMYSPLHF. The CDR3 bases are TGTGCCAGTAGTAACCGAATGTATTCACCCCTCCACTTT.

The rearrangement links TRBV19 to TRBJ1-6; D might be TRBD1 (6 bases). Germline V gene sequence: CDR1 LNHDA, CDR2 SQIVND (reference sequence). The CDR3 contains 18 residues. V was trimmed by 1 base and J by 0 bases, leaving 13 bases between them. CDR3 loop: CASSIGGTRNSYNSPLHF. CDR3 in DNA: TGTGCCAGTAGTATAGGGGGGACACGGAACTCCTATAATTCACCCCTCCACTTT.

The V gene is TRBV9, the J gene TRBJ2-2, with 8 bases lining up with TRBD2. V was clipped by 3 bases and J by 7 bases; unmatched bases: 2. Per the germline V gene, CDR1 is SGDLS and CDR2 is YYNGEE. The CDR3 totals 13 residues. Here the CDR3 reads CASSAGGFGELFF. The DNA for the CDR3 is TGTGCCAGCAGCGCGGGGGGGTTCGGGGAGCTGTTTTTT.

The CDR3 reads CASSHGTPYEQYF. The DNA of the CDR3 is TGTGCCAGCAGCCACGGGACCCCCTACGAGCAGTACTTC. The rearrangement uses TRBV11-2 and TRBJ2-7; the D call may be TRBD1 or TRBD2 (5 bases each). With 5 bases removed from V and 2 bases from J, the gap between germline ends came to 10 bases. CDR1 is SGHAT, CDR2 FQNNGV, per germline. The CDR3 loop spans 13 amino acids. The variable domain in full, completed from reference TRBV11-2 and TRBJ2-7, reads EAGVAQSPRYKIIEKRQSVAFWCNPISGHATLYWYQQILGQGPKLLIQFQNNGVVDDSQLPKDRFSAERLKGVDSTLKIQPAKLEDSAVYLCASSHGTPYEQYFGPGTRLTVT.

The rearrangement links TRBV11-3 to TRBJ2-3; 12 bases are a match to TRBD2. CDR1 and CDR2 from the germline V gene are SGHNT and YENEEA. The CDR3 runs 16 residues. Trimming removed 5 bases from V and 3 bases from J; junction bases left unmatched: 6. CDR3 amino acids: CASSPSSGRETDTQYF. The CDR3, as DNA: TGTGCCAGCAGCCCATCTAGCGGGAGGGAGACAGATACGCAGTATTTT.

CDR3 coding DNA: TGTGCCAGTAGTATAGTCGGGATCGACACTGAAGCTTTCTTT. The encoded protein is CASSIVGIDTEAFF. This chain connects TRBV19 to TRBJ1-1; the D is unclear. Germline CDR1 is LNHDA and CDR2 is SQIVND (reference sequence). The CDR3 contains 14 residues. Trimming cost V 1 base and J 3 bases, with 9 bases left between them.

This sequence joins TRBV5-4 and TRBJ2-7; the D is unclear. The CDR3 loop spans 16 amino acids. Germline V gene sequence: CDR1 SGHNT, CDR2 YYREEE (reference sequence). The germline V and J ends were trimmed by 3 bases and 4 bases, with 20 bases remaining between them. Here the CDR3 reads CASSSSLGPRVYEQYF. CDR3 sequence (DNA): TGTGCCAGCAGCTCATCACTCGGACCAAGGGTTTACGAGCAGTACTTC.

The chain combines TRBV9 with TRBJ2-3; 13 bases are a match to TRBD2. Germline CDR1 is SGDLS and CDR2 is YYNGEE. V lost 3 bases, J lost 7 bases, and 8 bases stayed unmatched. The CDR3 consists of 16 residues. CDR3 DNA sequence: TGTGCCAGCAGCGGGGGGGGGACTAGCGGGGATCATACGCAGTATTTT. The encoded protein is CASSGGGTSGDHTQYF. The full variable domain, with the rest looked up from reference TRBV9 and TRBJ2-3, is DSGVTQTPKHLITATGQRVTLRCSPRSGDLSVYWYQQSLDQGLQFLIQYYNGEERAKGNILERFSAQQFPDLHSELNLSSLELGDSALYFCASSGGGTSGDHTQYFGPGTRLTVL.

The chain uses TRBV19 and TRBJ1-2, with D possibly being TRBD1 (6 bases). V was cut by 7 bases and J by 7 bases, with 13 bases left in between. This CDR3 region has 12 residues. Germline V lookup: CDR1 LNHDA, CDR2 SQIVND (reference sequence). The CDR3 DNA reads as TGTGCCAGTAAAGCAGGGGCTTCTGGCTACACCTTC. It encodes CASKAGASGYTF. Together with reference TRBV19 and TRBJ1-2, the CDR3 gives the full variable domain: DGGITQSPKYLFRKEGQNVTLSCEQNLNHDAMYWYRQDPGQGLRLIYYSQIVNDFQKGDIAEGYSVSREKKESFPLTVTSAQKNPTAFYLCASKAGASGYTFGSGTRLTVV.

This clone showed up just once. J is TRBJ1-4 and V is TRBV7-9; TRBD1 matches 9 bases. This CDR3 has 13 residues. Germline V lookup: CDR1 SEHNR, CDR2 FQNEAQ (reference sequence). V dropped 6 bases and J dropped 8; count of bases not matched to a gene: 4. The CDR3 loop reads CASRGQGREKLFF. The CDR3 DNA sequence: TGTGCCAGCAGGGGACAGGGAAGGGAAAAACTGTTTTTT.

This sequence joins TRBV27 and TRBJ2-1, with D perhaps TRBD1 (6 bases). The CDR3 totals 17 residues. The V end lost 2 bases, the J end lost 2 bases, and 16 bases lay between the germline ends. Germline CDR1 and CDR2: MNHEY and SMNVEV (reference sequence). For the CDR3, the DNA is TGTGCCAGCAGTTTAAGGTGGACAGTAGTGCCCTACAATGAGCAGTTCTTC. Translating gives CASSLRWTVVPYNEQFF.